The table lists the clone carrying this T cell receptor beta chain with a count of one. The antigen is not known. Compared with germline, one end of the junction differs, possibly owing to a read error. This specimen comes from a study of cytomegalovirus exposure and HLA in healthy donors. General study findings and limits: TCR beta sequences numbering roughly 18,000 were associated with HLA alleles at 0.05 false discovery rate in a later analysis. A later analysis showed that HLA-associated TCR beta chains had undergone more clonal expansion than equally common others.

60 Vbeta and 13 Jbeta primers were used in PCR. In the authors' workflow: The count from a later analysis was tens of millions of unique TCR beta chains, 9 million to 12 million of them shared. Repertoires were generated with immunoSEQ multiplex PCR, while TCRdb's copy carries only in-frame clones and drops some. V and J calls and clone size are as listed in that table; D and trimming were resolved from the DNA. This table holds some 150,000 clones, over 80% found once. This CDR3 spans 15 amino acids. Germline-derived CDR1 and CDR2 are MNHNS and SASEGT. The chain links TRBV6-1 to TRBJ2-3; 10 bases match TRBD1. The material sequenced was PBMCs. The source is a female donor in good health and CMV-seronegative. The CDR3 DNA reads TGTGCCAGCAGTGGGGGACAGGGGTTGACAGATATGCAGTATTTT. This gives the protein CASSGGQGLTDMQYF.